The 9 T cell receptor beta chains in this list originate from one sample, sequenced in a study of cytomegalovirus exposure and HLA in healthy donors (dated by TCRdb to between 2016 and 2019). Libraries were prepared through the immunoSEQ multiplex PCR assay. For the multiplex PCR, a mixture combining 60 forward primers for TCR Vbeta segments and 13 reverse primers for TCR Jbeta segments was used. TCRdb holds this immuneACCESS table with in-frame rearrangements only. Some clones are missing; in checked studies, unresolved V genes explain under half, and the rest has no known cause. Within this sample are around 150,000 clones, with roughly 73% of them counted one time only. In total, the top ten clones hold about 1.4% of the sample. Input material: PBMCs. Receptor source: a woman aged 30 to 39 in good health and CMV-seronegative.

The chain is built from TRBV28 and TRBJ2-7, with D perhaps TRBD2 (6 bases). Trimming took 6 bases from V and 6 from J, leaving 18 bases between them. Germline CDR1 and CDR2: MDHEN and SYDVKM. CDR3 length: 14 amino acids. CDR3 loop: CASSQGPGGLEQYF. The CDR3, as DNA: TGTGCCAGCAGCCAGGGCCCAGGAGGGCTCGAGCAGTACTTC.

The chain links TRBV2 to TRBJ2-6, with D uncertain. Trimming took 6 bases from V and 0 from J, leaving 12 bases between them. CDR3 size: 16 residues. The germline gives CDR1 SNHLY, CDR2 FYNNEI. CDR3 nucleotide sequence: TGTGCCAGCAGCGAGGCCCCCCACTCTGGGGCCAACGTCCTGACTTTC. Its protein is CASSEAPHSGANVLTF.

The genes are TRBV11-1 and TRBJ1-4; 9 bases are a match to TRBD1. This CDR3 has 15 amino acids. Germline-derived CDR1 and CDR2 are SGHAT and FQDESV (reference sequence). With V trimmed by 5 bases and J by 6 bases, 7 bases remained unmatched. CDR3 loop: CASSKYRGQYEKLFF. CDR3 DNA: TGTGCCAGCAGCAAGTACAGGGGGCAATATGAAAAACTGTTTTTT.

This sequence joins TRBV10-1 and TRBJ1-2; possible D gene TRBD1, 5 bases. This CDR3 is built from 12 residues. Germline CDR1 and CDR2: WNHNN and SYGVQD (reference sequence). Trimming took 3 bases from V and 5 from J, leaving 7 bases between them. The chain's CDR3 is CASSDRVYGYTF. CDR3 sequence (DNA): TGCGCCAGCAGTGACAGGGTTTATGGCTACACCTTC.

This chain uses TRBV6-1 with TRBJ1-1; no firm D call. Germline V lookup: CDR1 MNHNS, CDR2 SASEGT. V lost 1 base to trimming and J lost 11 bases, with 14 bases between them. CDR3 size: 13 residues. The CDR3 loop is CASSEVGEGWAFF. In nucleotides, the CDR3 is TGTGCCAGCAGTGAAGTTGGCGAGGGTTGGGCTTTCTTT.

This chain connects TRBV2 to TRBJ2-2; TRBD1 matches at 9 bases. The CDR3 loop spans 14 amino acids. Losses at the gene ends were 7 bases for V and 5 bases for J; bases not matched to a gene: 5. In germline, CDR1 is SNHLY, CDR2 FYNNEI. The CDR3 sequence is CASTGQGHTGELFF. CDR3 DNA sequence: TGTGCCAGCACTGGACAGGGGCATACCGGGGAGCTGTTTTTT.

This rearrangement joins TRBV6-1 to TRBJ1-1, with 7 nucleotides matching TRBD1. The CDR3 is made up of 12 amino acids. Germline V gives CDR1 MNHNS, CDR2 SASEGT. V shed 8 bases, J shed 4 bases, and the junction held 4 bases outside the gene matches. CDR3: CASHRGSTEAFF. The CDR3 DNA reads TGTGCCAGCCACAGGGGATCCACTGAAGCTTTCTTT.

This clone has just a few counts. This chain joins TRBV5-8 and TRBJ2-3; 8 bases are shared with TRBD2. The germline V gene encodes CDR1 SGHTS and CDR2 YDEGEE. Trimming cost V 1 base and J 3 bases; bases outside gene matches: 4. The length of the CDR3 is 15 residues. The CDR3 region is CASSLRRGVTDTQYF. The CDR3 nucleotides read TGTGCCAGCAGCTTGAGGCGGGGGGTAACAGATACGCAGTATTTT. Looking up the rest from reference TRBV5-8 and TRBJ2-3 gives the full variable domain: EAGVTQSPTHLIKTRGQQATLRCSPISGHTSVYWYQQALGLGLQFLLWYDEGEERNRGNFPPRFSGRQFPNYSSELNVNALELEDSALYLCASSLRRGVTDTQYFGPGTRLTVL.

The chain recombines TRBV5-6 with TRBJ2-2, with a possible D match to TRBD2 (6 bases). There are 15 residues in the CDR3. The ends were cut back, 6 bases at V and 3 bases at J, with 15 bases in the middle. Germline V lookup: CDR1 SGHDT, CDR2 YYEEEE. The CDR3 DNA reads TGTGCCAGCATTGCTGGCGGGGCGGACACCGGGGAGCTGTTTTTT. Its protein is CASIAGGADTGELFF. Full variable domain (missing parts from reference TRBV5-6 and TRBJ2-2): DAGVTQSPTHLIKTRGQQVTLRCSPKSGHDTVSWYQQALGQGPQFIFQYYEEEERQRGNFPDRFSGHQFPNYSSELNVNALLLGDSALYLCASIAGGADTGELFFGEGSRLTVL.